This T cell receptor (beta chain) is from a study of identical twins. Worth noting for this clonotype: Antigen unknown.

All donors comprised healthy Caucasians. Study observations and caveats: With abundant cord blood beta clonotypes, insertions were fewer; memory repertoires showed no such pattern. Invariant MAIT and iNKT cells could partly confound zero-insertion analyses.

Template switching added a universal primer binding site, and final cDNA carried unique molecular identifiers. Using its own MiXCR run on the 5' RACE reads, TCRdb lists one record per CDR3 protein. The sample yields roughly 250,000 distinct CDR3 sequences, around 15% seen once. The V gene lost 5 bases and the J gene lost 0 bases, with 14 bases spanning the gap. The germline CDR1 and CDR2 sequences are SGHTA and FQGNSA. This CDR3 has 17 residues. The J gene is TRBJ2-6, the V gene TRBV7-2; no reliable D call. The sequence derives from a woman under 30 in good health. The specimen was memory (CD45RO+) T cells sorted from blood. The DNA for the CDR3 is TGTGCCAGCAGCCCCCGCGGCGGCTTCTCTGGGGCCAACGTCCTGACTTTC. Its protein is CASSPRGGFSGANVLTF.